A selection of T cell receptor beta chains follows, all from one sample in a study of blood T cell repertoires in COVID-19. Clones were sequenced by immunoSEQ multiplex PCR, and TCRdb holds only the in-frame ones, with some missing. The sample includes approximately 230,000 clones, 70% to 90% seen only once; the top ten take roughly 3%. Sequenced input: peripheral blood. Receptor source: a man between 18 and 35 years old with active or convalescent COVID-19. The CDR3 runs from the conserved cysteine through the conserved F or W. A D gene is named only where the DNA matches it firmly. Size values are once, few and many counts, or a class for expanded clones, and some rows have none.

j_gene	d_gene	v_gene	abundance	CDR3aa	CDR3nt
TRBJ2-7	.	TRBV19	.	CASSIDYGIGEQYF	TGTGCCAGTAGTATAGACTACGGGATTGGCGAGCAGTACTTC
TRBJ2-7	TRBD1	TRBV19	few	CASSIGQGSSYEQYF	TGTGCCAGTAGTATAGGACAGGGATCTTCCTACGAGCAGTACTTC
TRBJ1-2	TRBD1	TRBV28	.	CASSLGPGLTGGRGYTF	TGTGCCAGCAGTTTAGGGCCGGGCCTGACAGGGGGCCGTGGCTACACCTTC
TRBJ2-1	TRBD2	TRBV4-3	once	CASSQDVRASGFYNEQFF	TGCGCCAGCAGCCAAGATGTAAGGGCTAGCGGGTTTTACAATGAGCAGTTCTTC
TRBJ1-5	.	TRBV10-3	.	CAISGDWAHQPQHF	TGTGCCATCAGTGGGGACTGGGCCCATCAGCCCCAGCATTTT
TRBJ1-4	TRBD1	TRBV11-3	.	CASSATGGNDEKLFF	TGTGCCAGCAGCGCAACAGGGGGCAACGATGAAAAACTGTTTTTT
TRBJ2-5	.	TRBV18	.	CASSPNQYQETQYF	TGTGCCAGCTCACCAAATCAGTACCAAGAGACCCAGTACTTC
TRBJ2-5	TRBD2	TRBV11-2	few	CASSLGGGAETQYF	TGTGCCAGCAGCTTAGGCGGGGGGGCCGAGACCCAGTACTTC
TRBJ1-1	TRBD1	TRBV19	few	CASKPPGQIMNTEAFF	TGTGCCAGTAAACCTCCGGGACAGATCATGAACACTGAAGCTTTCTTT
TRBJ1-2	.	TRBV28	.	CASTLPGVNYGYTF	TGTGCCAGCACCCTCCCGGGGGTTAACTATGGCTACACCTTC
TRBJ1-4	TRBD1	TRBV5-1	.	CASSLIGQGINEKLFF	TGCGCCAGCAGCTTGATTGGACAGGGGATAAATGAAAAACTGTTTTTT
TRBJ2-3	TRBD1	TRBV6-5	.	CASSRQGSDTQYF	TGTGCCAGCAGTCGACAGGGGTCAGATACGCAGTATTTT
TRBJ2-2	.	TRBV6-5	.	CASTRAGRELFF	TGTGCCAGCACGCGGGCGGGGCGTGAGCTGTTTTTT
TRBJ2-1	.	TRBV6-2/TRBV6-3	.	CASSYSILLSSYNEQFF	TGTGCCAGCAGTTACTCGATTCTCTTGAGCTCCTACAATGAGCAGTTCTTC
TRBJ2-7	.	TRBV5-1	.	CASSLGGGGTYEQYF	TGCGCCAGCAGCTTGGGGGGCGGGGGCACCTACGAGCAGTACTTC
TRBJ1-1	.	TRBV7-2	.	CASSSSRGNTEAFF	TGTGCCAGCAGCTCTTCGAGAGGGAACACTGAAGCTTTCTTT
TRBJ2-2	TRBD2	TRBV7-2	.	CASSPPPSGGVELFF	TGTGCCAGCAGCCCCCCCCCTAGCGGGGGAGTGGAGCTGTTTTTT
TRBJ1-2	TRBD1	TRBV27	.	CASSLTGGMIGYTF	TGTGCCAGCAGTTTGACAGGGGGAATGATAGGCTACACCTTC
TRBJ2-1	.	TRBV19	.	CASSRGERSYNEQFF	TGTGCCAGTAGTAGGGGGGAAAGGTCCTACAATGAGCAGTTCTTC
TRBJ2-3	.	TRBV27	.	CASSDRDLTSTDTQYF	TGTGCCAGCAGTGACCGGGACTTGACAAGCACAGATACGCAGTATTTT
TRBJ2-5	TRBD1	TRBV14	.	CASSSTGLGSNTQYF	TGTGCCAGCAGTTCGACAGGGTTAGGGTCAAACACCCAGTACTTC
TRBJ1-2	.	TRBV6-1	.	CASSERWQSNGYTF	TGTGCCAGCAGTGAGAGGTGGCAGTCCAATGGCTACACCTTC
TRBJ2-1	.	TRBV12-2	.	CARRAGGRPGNEQFF	TGTGCAAGACGAGCGGGAGGCAGGCCGGGCAATGAGCAGTTCTTC
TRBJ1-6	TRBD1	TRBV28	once	CASSFGDRVSSPHF	TGTGCCAGCAGTTTTGGGGACAGAGTTTCATCCCCCCACTTT
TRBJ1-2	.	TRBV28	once	CASSLYTGNYGYTF	TGTGCCAGCAGTTTATACACAGGAAACTATGGCTACACCTTC
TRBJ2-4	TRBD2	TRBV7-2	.	CASSSTLAGGSAKNIQYF	TGTGCCAGCAGCTCTACACTAGCGGGTGGTTCCGCCAAAAACATTCAGTACTTC
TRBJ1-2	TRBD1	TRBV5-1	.	CASSPDGTGSFRYTF	TGCGCCAGCAGCCCGGACGGGACAGGGTCTTTTCGCTACACCTTC
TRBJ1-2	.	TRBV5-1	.	CASSSPDSLDAYGYTF	TGCGCCAGCAGCTCGCCGGACAGCCTGGACGCTTATGGCTACACCTTC